Detailed here is one T cell receptor (beta chain). Germline CDR1 is MNHEY and CDR2 is SVGAGI. CDR3 length equals 14 residues. Trimming shortened V by 10 bases and J by 4 bases, and 18 bases separated the two germline ends. The data derive from a study of blood T cell repertoires in COVID-19. Study as a whole: COVID-19 samples collected from the United States, Italy and Spain covered acute and convalescent phases. Sources were T cells, B-cell-depleted T cells, or PBMCs; the material itself was cDNA or gDNA.

Cohort 3 donors were reported recovered after two negative PCRs, clearance, or symptom resolution. Generated by immunoSEQ multiplex PCR, the TCRdb table keeps only in-frame clones and is missing some. Among roughly 260,000 clones, roughly 88% were seen once, and the ten largest hold over 1.5%. The rearrangement links TRBV6-5 to TRBJ2-3, with D possibly matching TRBD1 (6 bases). The receptor comes from a woman aged 45 to 65 who had recovered from COVID-19. Sequences were obtained from PBMCs or T cells enriched from blood (not recorded which). CDR3 residues: CATARDAGADTQYF. CDR3 bases: TGTGCCACCGCAAGGGACGCAGGGGCAGATACGCAGTATTTT.